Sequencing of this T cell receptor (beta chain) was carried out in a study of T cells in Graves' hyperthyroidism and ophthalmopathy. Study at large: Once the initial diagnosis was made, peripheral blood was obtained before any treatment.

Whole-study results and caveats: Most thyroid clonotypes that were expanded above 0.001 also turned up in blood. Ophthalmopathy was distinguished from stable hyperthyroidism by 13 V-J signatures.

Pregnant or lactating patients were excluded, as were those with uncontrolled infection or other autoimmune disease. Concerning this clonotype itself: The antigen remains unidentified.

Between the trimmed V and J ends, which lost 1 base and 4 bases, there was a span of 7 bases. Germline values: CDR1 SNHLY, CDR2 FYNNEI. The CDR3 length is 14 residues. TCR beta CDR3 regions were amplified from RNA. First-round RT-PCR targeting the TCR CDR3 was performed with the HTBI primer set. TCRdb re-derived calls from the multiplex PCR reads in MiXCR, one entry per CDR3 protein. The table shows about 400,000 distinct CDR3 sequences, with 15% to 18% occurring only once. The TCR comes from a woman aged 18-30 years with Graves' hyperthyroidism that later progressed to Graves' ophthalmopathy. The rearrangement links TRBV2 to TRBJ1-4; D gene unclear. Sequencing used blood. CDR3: CASSEGLNNEKLFF. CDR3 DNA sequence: TGTGCCAGCAGTGAAGGCTTAAATAATGAAAAACTGTTTTTT. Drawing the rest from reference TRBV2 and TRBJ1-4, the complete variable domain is EPEVTQTPSHQVTQMGQEVILRCVPISNHLYFYWYRQILGQKVEFLVSFYNNEISEKSEIFDDQFSVERPDGSNFTLKIRSTKLEDSAMYFCASSEGLNNEKLFFGSGTQLSVL.